The 18 T cell receptor beta chains below all came from one sample that was sequenced in a study of radiotherapy plus CTLA-4 blockade in lung cancer. Clones were sequenced by immunoSEQ multiplex PCR, and TCRdb holds only the in-frame ones, with some missing. This sample carries 40,000 to 50,000 clones, roughly 80% of them seen once, and the ten largest clones take 2.5% to 3.5%. Here the sequenced sample was peripheral blood, taken from a patient treated with radiotherapy plus ipilimumab. These receptor sequences come from a human donor with non-small cell lung cancer who had stable disease on radiotherapy plus ipilimumab.

This clone was found a few times. This sequence joins TRBV7-2 and TRBJ2-7; 9 bases match TRBD1. This CDR3 comprises 14 residues. Germline loops: CDR1 SGHTA, CDR2 FQGNSA. J gave up 3 bases and V 4 bases, and 4 bases lay outside the gene matches. CDR3 coding DNA: TGTGCCAGCAGCTCCGGGACAGGGTTCTACGAGCAGTACTTC. Protein product: CASSSGTGFYEQYF.

The genes are TRBV11-1 and TRBJ2-7, with TRBD1 matching 11 bases. Losses at the gene ends were 5 bases for V and 7 bases for J; bases not matched to a gene: 4. This CDR3 has 13 residues. Germline lookup yields CDR1 SGHAT and CDR2 FQDESV (reference sequence). The CDR3 region is CASSQDRGREQYF. CDR3 DNA: TGTGCCAGCAGCCAGGACAGGGGGCGGGAGCAGTACTTC.

The chain has TRBV28 and TRBJ1-1; 9 positions match TRBD1. V dropped 3 bases and J dropped 6; count of bases not matched to a gene: 5. Germline values: CDR1 MDHEN, CDR2 SYDVKM. The CDR3 sequence is 14 residues long. The CDR3 nucleotides read TGTGCCAGCAGTTTGGACAGGGGTAGGGCTGAAGCTTTCTTT. This gives the protein CASSLDRGRAEAFF.

The chain carries TRBV19 and TRBJ1-1; 9 bases fit TRBD1. CDR1 LNHDA and CDR2 SQIVND come from the germline V gene (reference sequence). The CDR3 contains 12 residues. V shed 3 bases and J 9 bases; nucleotides not matched to a gene: 2. CDR3 protein: CASSMGTGKAFF. The CDR3 region has the DNA TGTGCCAGTAGTATGGGGACAGGGAAAGCTTTCTTT.

This clone was found once. The V call is TRBV19, the J call TRBJ1-6; D unresolved. The V gene lost 5 bases and the J gene lost 7 bases, with 12 bases spanning the gap. CDR3 length equals 14 residues. CDR1 and CDR2 from the germline V gene are LNHDA and SQIVND (reference sequence). The CDR3 region is CASSPRTGNSPLHF. The CDR3 DNA is TGTGCCAGTAGTCCTCGGACGGGGAATTCACCCCTCCACTTT.

The CDR3 loop reads CASSTRGGANTEAFF. DNA for the CDR3: TGTGCCAGCAGTACGCGGGGGGGGGCGAACACTGAAGCTTTCTTT. This chain connects TRBV6-5 to TRBJ1-1, with D possibly TRBD1 on 6 matching bases. The germline V gene has CDR1 MNHEY and CDR2 SVGAGI. The V end was cut by 5 bases, the J end by 1 base, with 14 bases between. The CDR3 consists of 15 residues.

This clone is a singleton in its sample. The chain employs TRBV14 and TRBJ1-4, with 9 bases fitting TRBD1. This CDR3 region has 16 residues. Germline trimming cut 2 bases from V and 2 bases from J; bases unmatched to any gene: 3. Germline V CDR1 and CDR2: SGHDN, FVKESK. The CDR3 coding sequence is TGTGCCAGCAGCCAAAACAGGGGGCGCACTAATGAAAAACTGTTTTTT. Its protein is CASSQNRGRTNEKLFF.

The J gene is TRBJ2-3, the V gene TRBV5-1, with D possibly being TRBD2 (5 bases). With 3 bases removed from V and 4 bases from J, the gap between germline ends came to 12 bases. CDR3 size: 14 residues. CDR1 is SGHRS and CDR2 is YFSETQ in the germline V gene. The CDR3 reads CASSSRRIADTQYF. The CDR3 DNA is TGCGCCAGCAGCTCCCGGAGGATCGCAGATACGCAGTATTTT.

J is TRBJ2-4 and V is TRBV7-8; 14 bases are a match to TRBD2. Germline CDR1 and CDR2: SGHVS and FQNEAQ. Germline trimming cut 5 bases from V and 5 bases from J; bases unmatched to any gene: 14. This CDR3 contains 19 residues. CDR3 nucleotide sequence: TGTGCCAGCAGCGAAGGGGGACTAGCGGGAGCTGGGAGGCAAAACATTCAGTACTTC. Translating gives CASSEGGLAGAGRQNIQYF.

The chain is built from TRBV29-1 and TRBJ1-2, with D maybe TRBD1 (5 bases). Trimming cost V 1 base and J 6 bases, with 15 bases left between them. The CDR3 loop spans 14 amino acids. Germline V gene lookup returns CDR1 SQVTM and CDR2 ANQGSEA. CDR3 sequence (DNA): TGCAGCGTTGAAGTCCTACCGACAGTTAATGGCTACACCTTC. Translation: CSVEVLPTVNGYTF.

V is TRBV19 and J is TRBJ1-2, with D maybe TRBD1 (6 bases). CDR1 and CDR2 from the germline V gene are LNHDA and SQIVND (reference sequence). Trimming shortened V by 7 bases and J by 4 bases, and 19 bases separated the two germline ends. The CDR3 extends over 15 amino acids. CDR3 DNA sequence: TGTGCCAGTACCCTCTACGGACAGCTACCCTATGGCTACACCTTC. Translated, it gives CASTLYGQLPYGYTF.

J is TRBJ2-2 and V is TRBV14, with D perhaps matching TRBD1 (5 bases). V lost 4 bases and J lost 8, with 8 bases in between. The CDR3 spans 12 residues. The germline CDR1 and CDR2 sequences are SGHDN and FVKESK. For the CDR3, the DNA is TGTGCCAGCAGCCTAGCAGGGGGGGAGCTGTTTTTT. Residues: CASSLAGGELFF. Filled out from reference TRBV14 and TRBJ2-2, the complete variable domain reads EAGVTQFPSHSVIEKGQTVTLRCDPISGHDNLYWYRRVMGKEIKFLLHFVKESKQDESGMPNNRFLAERTGGTYSTLKVQPAELEDSGVYFCASSLAGGELFFGEGSRLTVL.

The rearrangement joins TRBV6-1 to TRBJ2-7; D may be TRBD2 (6 bases). Germline V gives CDR1 MNHNS, CDR2 SASEGT. The CDR3 consists of 12 residues. V gave up 6 bases and J gave up 4 bases, with 10 bases separating them. The CDR3 nucleotides are TGTGCCAGCAGCCAGGAGGGTTACGAGCAGTACTTC. It encodes CASSQEGYEQYF.

This rearrangement joins TRBV4-3 to TRBJ2-3, with a tentative D call TRBD1 (5 bases). Per germline, CDR1 LGHNA and CDR2 YSLEER. Trimming took off 1 base at V and 1 base at J, with 15 bases between the two ends. This CDR3 spans 17 amino acids. The CDR3 here is CASSQVSQGRGTDTQYF. The CDR3 DNA sequence: TGCGCCAGCAGCCAAGTGTCTCAGGGCAGGGGCACAGATACGCAGTATTTT.

This clone was observed a handful of times. The CDR3 DNA sequence: TGTGCCAGCACCGCACCGGGGGAAGTTCAGTACGAGCAGTACTTC. Protein product: CASTAPGEVQYEQYF. The V gene is TRBV28, the J gene TRBJ2-7, with a tentative D call TRBD2 (6 bases). V lost 7 bases and J lost 4, with 20 bases in between. Germline V gives CDR1 MDHEN, CDR2 SYDVKM. CDR3 length: 15 amino acids.

The chain joins TRBV6-1 to TRBJ2-3; a weak D match, TRBD2 (6 bases). The germline CDR1 and CDR2 sequences are MNHNS and SASEGT. The CDR3 covers 15 residues. Trimming cost V 3 bases and J 1 base, with 11 bases left between them. CDR3 DNA: TGTGCCAGCAGTGATTGGGGGGAGGGCACAGATACGCAGTATTTT. Translated, it gives CASSDWGEGTDTQYF.

The genes are TRBV23-1 and TRBJ2-6; 13 bases line up with TRBD2. TRBV23-1 is noted as an ORF with a role that remains uncertain. CDR3 length: 17 amino acids. V shed 8 bases, J shed 0 bases, and the junction held 4 bases outside the gene matches. This CDR3 reads CASATSGRASGANVLTF. CDR3 nucleotide sequence: TGCGCCAGCGCCACTAGCGGGAGGGCCTCTGGGGCCAACGTCCTGACTTTC.

This chain links TRBV4-1 with TRBJ2-5; perhaps TRBD2 as D (5 bases). This CDR3 has 14 residues. V was pared by 3 bases and J by 2 bases, with 10 bases between. CDR1 is MGHRA, CDR2 YSYEKL, per germline. The CDR3 region is CASSQEDLQETQYF. As DNA, the CDR3 is TGCGCCAGCAGCCAGGAGGACTTACAAGAGACCCAGTACTTC.